These T cell receptor beta chains were read from a single sample in a study of blood T cell repertoires in COVID-19. The assay was immunoSEQ multiplex PCR, and TCRdb's table has in-frame clones only and misses some. The repertoire holds 150,000 to 200,000 clones, approximately 81% seen once, with around 5% in the top ten. Sequencing was done on a sample of peripheral blood. Receptors were obtained from a woman in her forties or fifties with COVID-19, enrolled during active disease. The CDR3 runs from the conserved cysteine through the conserved F or W. The order of the fields is CDR3 length, V gene, D gene, J gene, clone size, CDR3 DNA, CDR3 protein. The D gene is left open where the match is weak. Clone size, where shown, is once, few, many, or a class for clones that have expanded.

>16|TRBV5-6|-|TRBJ1-3|-
TGTGCCAGCAGCTTGTTATACTCGGGGGCTGGAAACACCATATATTTT
CASSLLYSGAGNTIYF
>16|TRBV6-6|TRBD1|TRBJ1-3|few
TGTGCCAGCAGTTCGACAGGGTACGACTCTGGAAACACCATATATTTT
CASSSTGYDSGNTIYF
>12|TRBV2|-|TRBJ2-3|-
TGTGCCAGCAGGGAACTCACAGATACGCAGTATTTT
CASRELTDTQYF
>14|TRBV7-2|TRBD1|TRBJ1-1|-
TGTGCCAGCAGCTCCCAGGGGGCTAGCACTGAAGCTTTCTTT
CASSSQGASTEAFF
>17|TRBV4-2|TRBD1|TRBJ1-4|-
TGTGCCAGCAGCCAAGCGGGACAGTCAGCAACTAATGAAAAACTGTTTTTT
CASSQAGQSATNEKLFF
>17|TRBV5-1|TRBD2|TRBJ2-5|-
TGCGCCAGCAGCTTTAGGACTAGCGGGGGGCTTCAAGAGACCCAGTACTTC
CASSFRTSGGLQETQYF
>15|TRBV27|-|TRBJ2-7|-
TGTGCCAGCAGTTTATTGGCCACGGGGGTCTACGAGCAGTACTTC
CASSLLATGVYEQYF
>12|TRBV12-3/TRBV12-4|-|TRBJ1-4|-
TGTGCCAGCAGCTCGGCGCGGTGGAAACTGTTTTTT
CASSSARWKLFF
>14|TRBV7-9|-|TRBJ2-2|-
TGTGCCAGTGATCTGGTAGAGGACACCGGGGAGCTGTTTTTT
CASDLVEDTGELFF
>15|TRBV9|-|TRBJ2-3|-
TGTGCCAGCAGCGTCGGATCAGGGATCCTAGATACGCAGTATTTT
CASSVGSGILDTQYF
>14|TRBV6-5|TRBD1|TRBJ2-1|-
TGTGCCAGCAGTTACCGGGACAGGGTTCATGAGCAGTTCTTC
CASSYRDRVHEQFF
>16|TRBV11-2|TRBD1|TRBJ2-3|-
TGTGCCAGCAGCTTAGGGGGGACAGGGACCACAGATACGCAGTATTTT
CASSLGGTGTTDTQYF
>12|TRBV9|-|TRBJ2-7|-
TGTGCCAGCAGCTCCAACAGCTACGAGCAGTACTTC
CASSSNSYEQYF
>14|TRBV27|-|TRBJ1-4|-
TGTGCCAGCAGCTACAATATTCTAGGTGAAAAACTGTTTTTT
CASSYNILGEKLFF
>14|TRBV11-3|TRBD2|TRBJ2-1|-
TGTGCCAGCAGCTCCGGACTAGGGGTCAATGAGCAGTTCTTC
CASSSGLGVNEQFF
>16|TRBV13|TRBD1|TRBJ1-3|few
TGTGCCAGCAGCTTATCGACAGGGGGCATCAGAAACACCATATATTTT
CASSLSTGGIRNTIYF
>17|TRBV19|TRBD2|TRBJ2-2|-
TGTGCCAGTTGTGGACTAGCGGGGGGACCAAACACCGGGGAGCTGTTTTTT
CASCGLAGGPNTGELFF
>14|TRBV4-1|-|TRBJ1-5|-
TGCGCCAGCAGCCGTCTCAGGGTGGGTGAGCCCCAGCATTTT
CASSRLRVGEPQHF
>15|TRBV7-6|-|TRBJ2-1|-
TGTGCCAGCAGCTTAGCGGCAGGGGCCCACAATGAGCAGTTCTTC
CASSLAAGAHNEQFF
>13|TRBV12-3/TRBV12-4|-|TRBJ1-1|-
TGTGCCAGCAGCCACGTGGGGGGCACTGAAGCTTTCTTT
CASSHVGGTEAFF
>12|TRBV5-6|-|TRBJ1-1|-
TGTGCCAGCAGCTTTTGGGCCGCTGAAGCTTTCTTT
CASSFWAAEAFF
>13|TRBV6-5|TRBD2|TRBJ2-5|once
TGTGCCAGCAGCCAAACCGGGAGGGAGACCCAGTACTTC
CASSQTGRETQYF
>16|TRBV4-1|-|TRBJ2-2|-
TGCGCCAGCAGCCTCAGGCCAGCCTTGAACACCGGGGAGCTGTTTTTT
CASSLRPALNTGELFF
>13|TRBV19|-|TRBJ2-5|-
TGTGCCAGTAGTATAGACAGGGGAGAGACCCAGTACTTC
CASSIDRGETQYF
>14|TRBV7-9|-|TRBJ1-1|-
TGTGCCAGCAGCTTAGAGCCAGGGAACACTGAAGCTTTCTTT
CASSLEPGNTEAFF
>16|TRBV4-1|TRBD2|TRBJ2-7|-
TGCGCCAGCAGCCAAGATCTAGCGGGGCGGCGGGGTGAGCAGTACTTC
CASSQDLAGRRGEQYF
>12|TRBV6-2/TRBV6-3|-|TRBJ1-1|-
TGTGCCAGCAGTCCCCAAGGGGCCGAAGCTTTCTTT
CASSPQGAEAFF
>11|TRBV7-2|-|TRBJ2-5|few
TGTGCCAGCAGCCAACAAGAGACCCAGTACTTC
CASSQQETQYF
>16|TRBV6-5|-|TRBJ2-7|-
TGTGCCAGCAGTTACTCGAGAGGGAGTTCTTCCCACGAGCAGTACTTC
CASSYSRGSSSHEQYF
>14|TRBV9|-|TRBJ1-4|-
TGTGCCAGCAGCGCGGGACAAGGTAGTGAAAAACTGTTTTTT
CASSAGQGSEKLFF
>14|TRBV5-8|TRBD1|TRBJ2-7|-
TGTGCCAGCAGCAGGGGGGACAGGGGGCACGAGCAGTACTTC
CASSRGDRGHEQYF
>19|TRBV9|TRBD1|TRBJ2-3|once
TGTGCCAGCAGCGAGGGACAGTTGAACTCTTGGGGACGCACAGATACGCAGTATTTT
CASSEGQLNSWGRTDTQYF
>15|TRBV9|-|TRBJ1-4|-
TGTGCCAGCAGCCTCGGAGGAGAATACAGTGAAAAACTGTTTTTT
CASSLGGEYSEKLFF
>14|TRBV27|-|TRBJ2-1|-
TGTGCCAGCAGTTTGAACAGTCCCTACAATGAGCAGTTCTTC
CASSLNSPYNEQFF
>14|TRBV18|TRBD1|TRBJ2-3|-
TGTGCCAGCTCACTAGGGACAGCCACAGATACGCAGTATTTT
CASSLGTATDTQYF
>14|TRBV3-1/TRBV3-2|-|TRBJ1-1|-
TGTGCCAGCAGCCAACGAGCAGGGAACACTGAAGCTTTCTTT
CASSQRAGNTEAFF
>16|TRBV9|-|TRBJ2-3|-
TGTGCCAGCAGCGTAGAGGAGGGCAGACCTGGGGATACGCAGTATTTT
CASSVEEGRPGDTQYF
>16|TRBV4-1|TRBD1|TRBJ2-7|-
TGCGCCAGCAGCCCACTGGGGACAGGGGGCCCGTACGAGCAGTACTTC
CASSPLGTGGPYEQYF
>18|TRBV5-1|TRBD2|TRBJ2-7|-
TGCGCCAGCAGCTCTTTCCTACTAGCGGGGTTCAATGACGGCGAGCAGTACTTC
CASSSFLLAGFNDGEQYF
>15|TRBV27|-|TRBJ1-5|-
TGTGCCAGCAGTTTTACAGGCTATAGCAATCAGCCCCAGCATTTT
CASSFTGYSNQPQHF
>14|TRBV6-6|-|TRBJ1-5|-
TGTGCCAGCAGTTTCCCGGAGTTGGGTCAGCCCCAGCATTTT
CASSFPELGQPQHF
>15|TRBV4-1|-|TRBJ1-2|-
TGCGCCAGCAGCCAAGAACAAGGGGAGGGCTATGGCTACACCTTC
CASSQEQGEGYGYTF
>15|TRBV7-3|TRBD1|TRBJ1-1|-
TGTGCCAGCAGCTTAGATTCTGACAGGGGCACTGAAGCTTTCTTT
CASSLDSDRGTEAFF
>16|TRBV11-2|TRBD1|TRBJ1-3|-
TGTGCCAGCAGCTTGATCGGACAGGGTTCCCTGAACACCATATATTTT
CASSLIGQGSLNTIYF
>16|TRBV5-1|-|TRBJ2-7|-
TGCGCCAGCAGCTTAGTCTATGGGGCAGGTCGATACGAGCAGTACTTC
CASSLVYGAGRYEQYF
>15|TRBV30|TRBD1|TRBJ2-1|-
TGTGCCTGGAGTCAGGAGACAGGGGGCTACAATGAGCAGTTCTTC
CAWSQETGGYNEQFF